What follows is one T cell receptor (beta chain) and its context. Its antigen is still unknown. No base-level quality is on record; no much larger clone is a single base apart. The sample is drawn from a study of blood T cell repertoires in COVID-19 (TCRdb year 2020). Regarding the research as a whole: Collaborator samples came from the United States, Italy and Spain and covered acute and convalescent phases of COVID-19. The repertoires were made available in a free public database intended to serve as a resource for research on the immune response to SARS-CoV-2. The prospective study material was composed of cDNA or gDNA derived from T cells, B-cell-depleted T cells, or PBMCs. The dataset comprised deeply sampled blood TCRbeta repertoires from subjects exposed to, actively infected with, or recovered from COVID-19. Nearly every sample came with metadata listing a de-identified subject ID, COVID-19 status, age in years and sex. Where available, HLA class I and class II types were obtained from metadata supplied by the sample provider rather than from assay-based typing. The samples were drawn from two sources: the first 160 participants of the ongoing ImmuneRACE study, and 1,254 subjects contributed by 6 global collaborators.

The immunoSEQ Assay, a bias-controlled multiplex PCR, was used to amplify TCRbeta CDR3 regions from genomic DNA. On the authors' methods: The number of nucleated cells in each sample was estimated by amplification of reference gene primers within the assay. To quantify the absolute abundance of each unique TCRbeta CDR3 rearrangement, sequence reads were collapsed and filtered. For each sample, productive Simpson clonality was calculated by taking the square root of Simpson's diversity index across productive rearrangements. Not all clones reach the TCRdb copy of this immuneACCESS table, which keeps in-frame sequences only. Checked studies attribute under half of the gap to unresolved V genes and leave the rest unexplained. V and J calls and clone size are as listed in that table; D and trimming were resolved from the DNA. Counted in this sample were about 150,000 clones; 75% to 90% of them appeared once. The top ten constitute roughly 2.2% of the sample.

General findings and caveats noted by the study authors: The quantity of clinical and demographic metadata differed by source and by participant and was supplied without curation.

The collaborating institutions used their own protocols to collect whole blood in K2EDTA tubes. For TCRbeta analysis, collaborators shipped samples as frozen whole blood, isolated PBMCs, or DNA extracted from either of those sample types. This TCR came from a man in his sixties or seventies with acute or convalescent COVID-19. Sample: peripheral blood.

The nucleotide sequence reads as follows: TGTGCCAGCAGCTTGGGGGGGAGCACAGATACGCAGTATTTT. This encodes CASSLGGSTDTQYF. The rearranged segments are TRBV11-1 and TRBJ2-3, and 7 junction bases match TRBD2. The CDR3 sequence holds 14 residues, the cysteine and phenylalanine included. Only the CDR3 portion is preserved as DNA: 42 bases, with reading frame beginning at the first base. V is trimmed back by 3 bases and J by 0 bases, and the junction contains 0 bases that no gene match accounts for. CDR1 SGHAT and CDR2 FQDESV were looked up in the germline V gene (reference sequence).